What follows are 28 T cell receptor beta chains derived from one specimen sequenced in a study of radiotherapy plus CTLA-4 blockade in lung cancer. TCRdb's table, derived via immunoSEQ multiplex PCR, lists solely in-frame clones and lacks some. This sample has 120,000 or so clones, with just under 90% found just once. Sequenced here: peripheral blood, sampled from a patient treated with radiotherapy plus ipilimumab. The receptors come from a human donor with non-small cell lung cancer that progressed on radiotherapy plus ipilimumab.

This clone was detected only once. This chain connects TRBV2 to TRBJ1-5; D possibly corresponds to TRBD1 (5 bases). The CDR3 extends over 16 amino acids. Per germline, CDR1 SNHLY and CDR2 FYNNEI. V lost 6 bases, J lost 2 bases, and 17 bases lay in between. CDR3 protein: CASRRPGTSGNQPQHF. DNA for the CDR3: TGTGCCAGCAGGCGCCCCGGGACTTCTGGCAATCAGCCCCAGCATTTT.

This sequence joins TRBV19 and TRBJ1-3; D may be TRBD1 (6 bases). Germline V lookup: CDR1 LNHDA, CDR2 SQIVND (reference sequence). Trimming stripped 5 bases from V and 0 bases from J, with 14 bases between. This CDR3 has 16 amino acids. In DNA form, the CDR3 reads TGTGCCAGTAGTCCAACGACAGGCCGCTCTGGAAACACCATATATTTT. Its protein is CASSPTTGRSGNTIYF.

This sequence joins TRBV6-1 and TRBJ2-1; 8 bases agree with TRBD2. Germline assignment: CDR1 MNHNS and CDR2 SASEGT. V lost 4 bases to trimming and J lost 9 bases; unmatched junction nucleotides: 11. The CDR3 runs 15 residues. The CDR3 sequence: CASSGLAFKTGEQFF. As DNA, the CDR3 is TGTGCCAGCAGTGGACTAGCGTTCAAGACGGGTGAGCAGTTCTTC.

The chain joins TRBV5-3 to TRBJ2-1, with 7 bases aligning to TRBD2. TRBV5-3 counts as an open reading frame of uncertain function. This CDR3 is 20 amino acids long. V dropped 4 bases and J dropped 2; count of bases not matched to a gene: 21. Here the CDR3 DNA reads TGTGCCAGAAGCGACACCCCTAGCGGCACTCCCTTCCCCCCCTACAATGAGCAGTTCTTC. Amino acids: CARSDTPSGTPFPPYNEQFF.

This sequence joins TRBV5-1 and TRBJ2-3; the D gene could be TRBD1 or TRBD2 (5 bases each). V was cut by 0 bases and J by 7 bases, with 24 bases left in between. Looked up from germline, CDR1 is SGHRS and CDR2 is YFSETQ. The CDR3 has 18 residues. CDR3: CASSLEGTNLHSSYTQYF. The CDR3 DNA is TGCGCCAGCAGCTTGGAGGGGACCAACTTGCACAGTTCATATACGCAGTATTTT.

The genes are TRBV4-1 and TRBJ2-3, with TRBD2 identical over 7 bases. The CDR3 is 15 residues long. The germline V gene has CDR1 MGHRA and CDR2 YSYEKL. The ends lost 0 bases at V and 14 bases at J; junction bases unmatched: 14. CDR3: CASSQDPGLAGEGYF. The CDR3 DNA follows: TGCGCCAGCAGCCAAGATCCGGGTTTGGCGGGAGAGGGGTATTTT.

The chain links TRBV7-9 to TRBJ2-1; D is perhaps TRBD1 (5 bases). Germline V CDR1 and CDR2: SEHNR, FQNEAQ (reference sequence). V was clipped by 5 bases and J by 11 bases, with 13 bases between them. CDR3 length: 12 residues. CDR3 in amino acids: CASSLTTEQQFF. As DNA, the CDR3 is TGTGCCAGCAGCCTGACGACAGAACAGCAGTTCTTC.

The rearrangement joins TRBV19 to TRBJ2-1; D may be TRBD2 (7 bases). This CDR3 has 16 amino acids. Germline assignment: CDR1 LNHDA and CDR2 SQIVND (reference sequence). CDR3 sequence reads: CAFRGTCKRDTHGQFF. The CDR3, as DNA: TGTGCGTTCCGTGGGACATGTAAGCGGGATACGCATGGGCAGTTCTTC.

The rearrangement joins TRBV15 to TRBJ1-5; no reliable D call. The CDR3 has 13 residues. Looked up from germline, CDR1 is LNHNV and CDR2 is YYDKDF (reference sequence). The ends were cut back, 1 base at V and 2 bases at J, with 3 bases in the middle. CDR3 sequence (DNA): TGTGCCACCAGCAGAGGTGGCAATCAGCCCCAGCATTTT. This encodes CATSRGGNQPQHF.

The chain is built from TRBV18 and TRBJ2-6, with 7 bases that match TRBD1. This CDR3 contains 19 residues. Germline CDR1 KGHSH, CDR2 LQKENI. Unmatched junction bases numbered 13, after V lost 4 bases and J lost 1 base. The CDR3 protein is CASSRPKGGQESGANVLTF. CDR3 coding DNA: TGTGCCAGCTCACGCCCGAAAGGGGGCCAGGAGTCTGGGGCCAACGTCCTGACTTTC. Full variable domain (outside the CDR3, taken from reference TRBV18 and TRBJ2-6): NAGVMQNPRHLVRRRGQEARLRCSPMKGHSHVYWYRQLPEEGLKFMVYLQKENIIDESGMPKERFSAEFPKEGPSILRIQQVVRGDSAAYFCASSRPKGGQESGANVLTFGAGSRLTVL.

In this sample, this clone turned up a few times. V is TRBV10-1 and J is TRBJ1-5; D call uncertain. The V gene's germline CDR1 is WNHNN and CDR2 SYGVQD (reference sequence). The CDR3 runs 17 residues. Trimming took 6 bases from V and 0 from J, leaving 18 bases between them. The CDR3 reads CASSLYALGHSNQPQHF. The CDR3 nucleotides are TGCGCCAGCAGCCTTTATGCGTTGGGCCATAGCAATCAGCCCCAGCATTTT.

V is TRBV30 and J is TRBJ2-7, with D tentatively TRBD1 or TRBD2 (5 bases each). The V and J ends lost 5 bases and 3 bases respectively, with 5 bases between them. CDR1 and CDR2 (germline): GTSNPN, SVGIG (reference sequence). This CDR3 is built from 10 residues. The CDR3 here is CAWGGYEQYF. Here the CDR3 DNA reads TGTGCCTGGGGGGGCTACGAGCAGTACTTC.

The rearrangement uses TRBV18 and TRBJ2-5; 8 nucleotides agree with TRBD1. CDR1 and CDR2 (germline): KGHSH, LQKENI. The CDR3 has 13 residues. Trimming at V came to 6 bases and at J to 4 bases, leaving 4 bases not matched to a gene. The CDR3: CASSTTGVETQYF. The DNA of the CDR3 is TGTGCCAGCTCTACGACAGGGGTAGAGACCCAGTACTTC.

The chain couples TRBV7-3 to TRBJ2-1, with TRBD1 matching 8 bases. CDR3 length: 13 amino acids. Germline trimming cut 5 bases from V and 6 bases from J; bases unmatched to any gene: 3. Looked up from germline, CDR1 is SGHTA and CDR2 is FQGTGA. The CDR3 bases are TGTGCCAGCAGCCCAGGACAGGGCAATGAGCAGTTCTTC. It yields the protein CASSPGQGNEQFF.

The V gene is TRBV5-1, the J gene TRBJ2-3; no clear D gene. The CDR3 loop spans 14 amino acids. Germline assignment: CDR1 SGHRS and CDR2 YFSETQ. Deletions cut 3 bases from V and 1 base from J, with 9 bases between. The CDR3 nucleotides read TGCGCCAGCAGCTACACCTTAGGCACAGATACGCAGTATTTT. Its protein product is CASSYTLGTDTQYF.

V usage is TRBV5-4 and J usage is TRBJ2-1, with 10 nucleotides matching TRBD2. This CDR3 is 15 amino acids long. Trimming cost V 4 bases and J 6 bases; bases outside gene matches: 7. Germline V lookup: CDR1 SGHNT, CDR2 YYREEE (reference sequence). CDR3 loop: CASSPPSGSTNEQFF. The CDR3 DNA reads TGTGCCAGCAGCCCACCTAGCGGGAGTACCAATGAGCAGTTCTTC.

The chain couples TRBV9 to TRBJ2-7, with unresolved D. CDR1 is SGDLS, CDR2 YYNGEE, per germline. V was clipped by 0 bases and J by 6 bases, with 13 bases between them. The CDR3 is 14 amino acids. Written as DNA, the CDR3 is TGTGCCAGCAGCGTAGATCAGAGCTGGGGCGAGCAGTACTTC. Translation: CASSVDQSWGEQYF.

V is TRBV6-5 and J is TRBJ1-5, with 7 bases lining up with TRBD1. Germline trimming cut 7 bases from V and 5 bases from J; bases unmatched to any gene: 5. Germline loops: CDR1 MNHEY, CDR2 SVGAGI. This CDR3 has 13 amino acids. DNA of the CDR3: TGTGCCAGCATGACAGGGAATTATCAGCCCCAGCATTTT. Protein sequence: CASMTGNYQPQHF.

The chain carries TRBV5-1 and TRBJ1-3, with D possibly being TRBD1 (5 bases). V lost 0 bases and J lost 0, with 13 bases in between. CDR1 and CDR2 from the germline V gene are SGHRS and YFSETQ. The CDR3 covers 17 residues. The DNA of the CDR3 is TGCGCCAGCAGCTTGGGGCGGACAAGGCTCTCTGGAAACACCATATATTTT. Residues: CASSLGRTRLSGNTIYF.

The chain has TRBV29-1 and TRBJ2-5; no clear D. Trimming stripped 4 bases from V and 5 bases from J, with 14 bases between. CDR1 and CDR2 from the germline V gene are SQVTM and ANQGSEA. This CDR3 spans 13 amino acids. Written as DNA, the CDR3 is TGCAGCGTTGTGAAAGTTGGCCGCGAGACCCAGTACTTC. Translating it yields CSVVKVGRETQYF.

This chain uses TRBV10-3 with TRBJ1-1; D perhaps matches TRBD1 (6 bases). The CDR3 is 12 residues long. Per the germline V gene, CDR1 is ENHRY and CDR2 is SYGVKD. Trimming shortened V by 3 bases and J by 11 bases, and 13 bases separated the two germline ends. This chain's CDR3 is CAISDRGQKAFF. CDR3 sequence (DNA): TGTGCCATCAGTGATAGAGGACAGAAGGCTTTCTTT.

V is TRBV19 and J is TRBJ2-2; D is possibly TRBD1 or TRBD2 (5 bases each). This CDR3 comprises 16 residues. The V end lost 8 bases, the J end lost 7 bases, and 23 bases lay between the germline ends. The germline V gene has CDR1 LNHDA and CDR2 SQIVND (reference sequence). The CDR3 reads CASRYSRGRLGGELFF. CDR3 coding DNA: TGTGCCAGTCGATATTCGAGGGGCCGGTTGGGCGGGGAGCTGTTTTTT.

This clone was picked up one time. The chain joins TRBV6-6 to TRBJ2-3; 11 bases match TRBD2. The germline V gene encodes CDR1 MNHNY and CDR2 SVGAGI (reference sequence). This CDR3 comprises 15 residues. V shed 5 bases and J 6 bases; nucleotides not matched to a gene: 7. The CDR3: CASSQTSSGGDTQYF. DNA of the CDR3: TGTGCCAGCAGTCAAACCTCTAGCGGGGGGGATACGCAGTATTTT.

This clone was detected once. J is TRBJ2-7 and V is TRBV6-5; 8 positions match TRBD2. The germline CDR1 and CDR2 sequences are MNHEY and SVGAGI. The CDR3 has 12 amino acids. Trimming at V came to 5 bases and at J to 7 bases, leaving 4 bases not matched to a gene. The CDR3 DNA sequence: TGTGCCAGCAGTGTAACTAGCGGTGAGCAGTACTTC. Its protein is CASSVTSGEQYF.

On this clone itself: The same CDR3 can be traced to other DNA sequences in this sample. This chain uses TRBV2 with TRBJ2-6; D ambiguous. Germline values: CDR1 SNHLY, CDR2 FYNNEI. The CDR3 runs 12 residues. Trimming stripped 7 bases from V and 3 bases from J, with 4 bases between. CDR3 sequence reads: CASTRGANVLTF. As DNA, the CDR3 is TGTGCCAGCACTCGTGGGGCCAACGTCCTGACTTTC.

This clone turned up a few times. The chain couples TRBV5-1 to TRBJ2-3; D is ambiguous. V gave up 4 bases and J gave up 6 bases, with 12 bases separating them. Germline-derived CDR1 and CDR2 are SGHRS and YFSETQ. There are 13 residues in the CDR3. CDR3: CASSVRSLDTQYF. CDR3 DNA sequence: TGCGCCAGCAGCGTCCGCTCTTTGGATACGCAGTATTTT.

This chain connects TRBV6-1 to TRBJ1-2; TRBD1 might be the D (5 bases). The CDR3 is 14 residues long. V shed 4 bases and J shed 4 bases, with 13 bases lying between them. Germline V gives CDR1 MNHNS, CDR2 SASEGT. The CDR3 protein is CASSALSGTYGYTF. The CDR3 bases are TGTGCCAGCAGTGCGCTCTCCGGGACCTATGGCTACACCTTC.

Written as DNA, the CDR3 is TGTGCCAGCAGCAGAGGACAGGGGCCCCAGCATTTT. It yields the protein CASSRGQGPQHF. The V gene is TRBV7-9, the J gene TRBJ1-5; TRBD1 matches at 8 bases. The germline gives CDR1 SEHNR, CDR2 FQNEAQ (reference sequence). This CDR3 region has 12 residues. The J segment lost 9 bases and the V segment lost 5 bases, leaving 3 bases of the junction unmatched.